The 26 T cell receptor beta chains listed next were all sequenced from one sample in a study of blood T cell repertoires in COVID-19. TCRdb's copy holds only in-frame clones and misses some; the assay was immunoSEQ multiplex PCR. The sample has over 140,000 clones; around 81% are singletons. Sequenced input: peripheral blood. The receptor set was obtained from a woman in her sixties with acute or convalescent COVID-19.

The rearrangement joins TRBV11-2 to TRBJ1-4; the D is unclear. Germline V CDR1 and CDR2: SGHAT, FQNNGV. The length of the CDR3 is 15 residues. Trimming left V 6 bases short and J 8 bases short, with 19 bases between. This CDR3 is CASSRSGGRGEKLFF. CDR3 DNA: TGTGCCAGCAGTCGCTCGGGAGGGCGTGGCGAAAAACTGTTTTTT.

V usage is TRBV6-5 and J usage is TRBJ2-7; a possible D gene is TRBD2 (5 bases). The CDR3 runs 14 residues. The germline gives CDR1 MNHEY, CDR2 SVGAGI. V was cut by 6 bases and J by 0 bases, with 12 bases left in between. The CDR3 DNA follows: TGTGCCAGCAGGATAGAGGAGGCCTCCTACGAGCAGTACTTC. Its translation is CASRIEEASYEQYF.

The V and J genes are TRBV7-9 and TRBJ2-7, with 10 bases identical to TRBD2. Germline-derived CDR1 and CDR2 are SEHNR and FQNEAQ (reference sequence). CDR3 length: 13 amino acids. The V and J ends lost 5 bases and 6 bases, in that order; junction bases with no gene match: 4. As DNA, the CDR3 is TGTGCCAGCAGCCCTAGCGGGAGCCGCGAGCAGTACTTC. Translating it yields CASSPSGSREQYF. The full variable domain, its missing parts supplied by reference TRBV7-9 and TRBJ2-7, is DTGVSQNPRHKITKRGQNVTFRCDPISEHNRLYWYRQTLGQGPEFLTYFQNEAQLEKSRLLSDRFSAERPKGSFSTLEIQRTEQGDSAMYLCASSPSGSREQYFGPGTRLTVT.

V is TRBV25-1 and J is TRBJ2-7; the D is unclear. Trimming cost V 4 bases and J 4 bases, with 11 bases left between them. The V gene's germline CDR1 is MGHDK and CDR2 SYGVNS. The CDR3 length is 13 residues. The CDR3 region has the DNA TGTGCCAGCAGTGCAGACACAACTTACGAGCAGTACTTC. Translated: CASSADTTYEQYF.

The V and J genes are TRBV5-5 and TRBJ1-6, with D maybe TRBD1 (5 bases). Trimming removed 1 base from V and 0 bases from J, with 5 bases in between. CDR3 length: 15 residues. The germline V gene has CDR1 SGHKS and CDR2 YYEKEE (reference sequence). For the CDR3, the DNA is TGTGCCAGCAGCTTGAGGGGCTCCTATAATTCACCCCTCCACTTT. This codes for CASSLRGSYNSPLHF.

The V gene is TRBV6-5, the J gene TRBJ1-1; weak D call: TRBD1 (5 bases). Germline CDR1 reads MNHEY; CDR2 reads SVGAGI. The CDR3 contains 14 residues. V was cut by 11 bases and J by 3 bases, with 19 bases left in between. The CDR3 protein is CAGRRYGQYTEAFF. Here the CDR3 DNA reads TGTGCCGGGAGGCGGTACGGACAATACACTGAAGCTTTCTTT.

J is TRBJ2-3 and V is TRBV3-1 (or the pseudogene TRBV3-2); D not certain. Germline V gives CDR1 LGHDT, CDR2 YNNKEL (reference sequence). This CDR3 is 13 amino acids long. Trimming removed 5 bases from V and 7 bases from J, with 13 bases in between. The CDR3 sequence: CASSTSPTNTQYF. The CDR3 DNA reads as TGTGCCAGCAGCACGTCTCCTACGAATACGCAGTATTTT.

J is TRBJ1-1 and V is TRBV7-2; no definite D call. Trimming pared 4 bases from V and 6 bases from J, leaving 12 bases between. The CDR3 runs 13 residues. Germline V gives CDR1 SGHTA, CDR2 FQGNSA. This chain's CDR3 is CASSSVPESEAFF. The CDR3 bases are TGTGCCAGCAGCTCCGTTCCGGAGTCTGAAGCTTTCTTT.

For the CDR3, the DNA is TGTGCCAGCAGTTTGGGCCAGGTACTAGCTTTAGTGGGTGAGCAGTTCTTC. Translation gives CASSLGQVLALVGEQFF. The chain is built from TRBV28 and TRBJ2-1; D may be TRBD2 (6 bases). Trimming took off 3 bases at V and 9 bases at J, with 24 bases between the two ends. The CDR3 consists of 17 residues. Germline-derived CDR1 and CDR2 are MDHEN and SYDVKM.

This clone was recorded a few times. The V gene is TRBV4-2, the J gene TRBJ2-7; D is ambiguous. Germline values: CDR1 LGHNA, CDR2 YNFKEQ. CDR3 length: 13 amino acids. V was cut by 0 bases and J by 4 bases, with 7 bases left in between. In DNA form, the CDR3 reads TGTGCCAGCAGCCAAGAGTCGGTTTACGAGCAGTACTTC. Translated: CASSQESVYEQYF.

The chain uses TRBV11-3 and TRBJ1-1; D ambiguous. The germline gives CDR1 SGHNT, CDR2 YENEEA. The CDR3 contains 11 residues. Trimming removed 5 bases at V and 7 bases at J, with 8 bases between. This CDR3 reads CASSPGFEAFF. The CDR3, as DNA: TGTGCCAGCAGCCCGGGGTTTGAAGCTTTCTTT.

J is TRBJ2-2 and V is TRBV24-1, with a tentative D call TRBD1 (5 bases). CDR3 length equals 15 residues. Trimming stripped 5 bases from V and 4 bases from J, with 13 bases between. Germline CDR1 is KGHDR and CDR2 is SFDVKD. The CDR3, as DNA: TGTGCCACCAGTGGGCTGGACACCCTCACCGGGGAGCTGTTTTTT. Translation gives CATSGLDTLTGELFF.

The chain links TRBV7-8 to TRBJ2-1; TRBD2 agrees at 7 bases. After removal of 5 bases from V and 9 bases from J, the junction contained 16 bases not matched to a gene. The CDR3 contains 16 residues. The V gene's germline CDR1 is SGHVS and CDR2 FQNEAQ. The CDR3 sequence: CASSPARVAGVAEQFF. In nucleotides, the CDR3 is TGTGCCAGCAGCCCCGCTCGTGTCGCGGGAGTGGCTGAGCAGTTCTTC.

This clone appeared a few times. This chain links TRBV2 with TRBJ1-5, with 8 bases fitting TRBD1. The CDR3 length is 17 residues. V shed 6 bases, J shed 0 bases, and the junction held 10 bases outside the gene matches. Germline CDR1 is SNHLY and CDR2 is FYNNEI. This chain's CDR3 is CASSVTGTGFSNQPQHF. Here the CDR3 DNA reads TGTGCCAGCAGCGTGACCGGGACAGGTTTTAGCAATCAGCCCCAGCATTTT. The whole variable domain, filled in from reference TRBV2 and TRBJ1-5, reads EPEVTQTPSHQVTQMGQEVILRCVPISNHLYFYWYRQILGQKVEFLVSFYNNEISEKSEIFDDQFSVERPDGSNFTLKIRSTKLEDSAMYFCASSVTGTGFSNQPQHFGDGTRLSIL.

The chain employs TRBV5-1 and TRBJ1-1; no definite D call. V was cut by 1 base and J by 5 bases, with 12 bases left in between. The CDR3 has 14 residues. Germline loops: CDR1 SGHRS, CDR2 YFSETQ. The CDR3 is CASSLSMGGTEAFF. The CDR3 DNA follows: TGCGCCAGCAGCTTGTCGATGGGAGGTACTGAAGCTTTCTTT.

The rearrangement uses TRBV28 and TRBJ1-1; 8 bases are a match to TRBD1. Germline assignment: CDR1 MDHEN and CDR2 SYDVKM. This CDR3 region has 14 residues. The trim removed 3 bases at V and 8 bases at J, leaving 8 bases unmatched. CDR3 coding DNA: TGTGCCAGCAGTTTCGTACAGGGGGGAACCGAAGCTTTCTTT. It specifies CASSFVQGGTEAFF.

The genes are TRBV19 and TRBJ1-2; 8 nucleotides align to TRBD1. This CDR3 has 17 residues. Germline V lookup: CDR1 LNHDA, CDR2 SQIVND (reference sequence). J lost 0 bases, V lost 3 bases, and 9 bases had no gene match. The CDR3, as DNA: TGTGCCAGTAGTATTGGGACAGGTGAACTGGCTAACTATGGCTACACCTTC. Protein: CASSIGTGELANYGYTF.

Ten or more counts support this clone. CDR3 sequence reads: CASSQSGGGLRVKQYF. The CDR3 DNA reads TGTGCCAGCAGCCAAAGCGGGGGAGGCCTTCGAGTGAAGCAGTACTTC. J is TRBJ2-7 and V is TRBV3-1 (or the pseudogene TRBV3-2), with 8 nucleotides matching TRBD2. The CDR3 has 16 residues. The germline V gene has CDR1 LGHDT and CDR2 YNNKEL (reference sequence). The trim removed 2 bases at V and 8 bases at J, leaving 14 bases unmatched.

The chain has TRBV2 and TRBJ1-5, with D possibly being TRBD1 (6 bases). The CDR3 runs to 14 residues. The V and J ends lost 1 base and 6 bases respectively, with 10 bases between them. Germline-derived CDR1 and CDR2 are SNHLY and FYNNEI. DNA of the CDR3: TGTGCCAGCAGTGAAGAGGGGGGGGGTCAGCCCCAGCATTTT. This sequence encodes CASSEEGGGQPQHF.

The V gene is TRBV6-7, the J gene TRBJ2-7; D perhaps matches TRBD2 (5 bases). TRBV6-7 is filed as an ORF, its function uncertain. With 8 bases removed from V and 7 bases from J, the gap between germline ends came to 27 bases. The CDR3 runs to 16 residues. CDR3 sequence (DNA): TGTGCCAGCCCAACCTTTGAACCGACGGGAACGGGGGAGCAGTACTTC. Translation: CASPTFEPTGTGEQYF.

This chain joins TRBV3-1 (or the pseudogene TRBV3-2) and TRBJ1-1; TRBD1 might be the D (5 bases). CDR3 length: 16 residues. Deletions cut 0 bases from V and 4 bases from J, with 15 bases between. The germline V gene encodes CDR1 LGHDT and CDR2 YNNKEL (reference sequence). In DNA form, the CDR3 reads TGTGCCAGCAGCCAAGACCTAAAAGGGGTACCCACTGAAGCTTTCTTT. Its translation: CASSQDLKGVPTEAFF.

The rearrangement joins TRBV24-1 to TRBJ2-3; weak D call: TRBD2 (6 bases). Trimming left V 1 base short and J 7 bases short, with 17 bases between. The length of the CDR3 is 16 residues. The V gene's germline CDR1 is KGHDR and CDR2 SFDVKD. CDR3 nucleotides: TGTGCCACCAGTGATTTCGGGGAGAACGGGGGTAATACGCAGTATTTT. This codes for CATSDFGENGGNTQYF.

This rearrangement joins TRBV4-2 to TRBJ1-1; 8 bases agree with TRBD1. The V and J ends lost 4 bases and 13 bases, in that order; junction bases with no gene match: 14. The V gene's germline CDR1 is LGHNA and CDR2 YNFKEQ. CDR3 length equals 14 residues. CDR3 protein: CASSLAPEDRVDFF. CDR3 in DNA: TGTGCCAGCAGCCTCGCGCCGGAGGACAGGGTCGATTTCTTT.

This clone was counted a single time. The chain recombines TRBV6-1 with TRBJ2-4, with 8 bases identical to TRBD2. The germline V gene has CDR1 MNHNS and CDR2 SASEGT. The V and J ends lost 2 bases and 0 bases, in that order; junction bases with no gene match: 6. There are 17 residues in the CDR3. CDR3 sequence: CASSESRGGIAKNIQYF. CDR3 sequence (DNA): TGTGCCAGCAGTGAATCCCGGGGGGGTATAGCCAAAAACATTCAGTACTTC.

The genes are TRBV12-5 and TRBJ1-2; 7 nucleotides agree with TRBD1. Germline V gives CDR1 LGHNT, CDR2 FRNRAP. The CDR3 consists of 13 residues. The junction had 7 bases not matched to a gene; V was cut back by 5 bases and J by 7 bases. The CDR3 spells CASGPSGQPGYTF. The CDR3 bases are TGTGCTAGTGGTCCGTCGGGACAGCCTGGCTACACCTTC.

This clone appeared a single time. The CDR3 DNA reads TGTGCCAGTGGGGGACAGCTCTTATACACTGAAGCTTTCTTT. Encoded protein: CASGGQLLYTEAFF. The chain employs TRBV5-3 and TRBJ1-1, with 7 bases that match TRBD1. TRBV5-3 is reported as an ORF; its role is uncertain. V trimming: 8 bases; J trimming: 3 bases; junction bases outside the gene matches: 10. The CDR3 has 14 residues.